Below are 25 T cell receptor beta chains sequenced from a single sample in a study of cytomegalovirus exposure and HLA in healthy donors. Both 60 Vbeta primers and 13 Jbeta primers went into the PCR. The protocol was immunoSEQ multiplex PCR, while the TCRdb copy is restricted to in-frame clones and leaves out a portion. The sample carries over 100,000 clones, about 74% recorded once. The source material was PBMCs. The receptors were sampled from a man aged 35-49 years in good health and CMV-seropositive.

The J gene is TRBJ2-7, the V gene TRBV6-5; 7 bases fit TRBD2. Germline assignment: CDR1 MNHEY and CDR2 SVGAGI. The junction had 5 bases not matched to a gene; V was cut back by 6 bases and J by 0 bases. This CDR3 has 14 amino acids. CDR3 bases: TGTGCCAGCAGCGCCGGGACTAACTCCTACGAGCAGTACTTC. It specifies CASSAGTNSYEQYF.

A note on this clone: One end of the junction is discordant with germline, which a read error may explain. The rearrangement uses TRBV7-9 and TRBJ1-5; 8 bases fit TRBD1. The CDR3 is 12 amino acids. Germline-derived CDR1 and CDR2 are SEHNR and FQNEAQ (reference sequence). In nucleotides, the CDR3 is TGTGCCAGCAGCTTGGGGGACAGGTCAATGGATTTT. Translating it yields CASSLGDRSMDF. Full variable domain (remainder filled in from reference TRBV7-9 and TRBJ1-5): DTGVSQNPRHKITKRGQNVTFRCDPISEHNRLYWYRQTLGQGPEFLTYFQNEAQLEKSRLLSDRFSAERPKGSFSTLEIQRTEQGDSAMYLCASSLGDRSMDFGDGTRLSIL.

The V gene is TRBV14, the J gene TRBJ1-1; D not certain. V lost 1 base and J lost 6, with 12 bases in between. Germline loops: CDR1 SGHDN, CDR2 FVKESK. The CDR3 covers 14 residues. CDR3 sequence reads: CASSQGYEAAEAFF. CDR3 DNA sequence: TGTGCCAGCAGCCAAGGGTATGAGGCAGCTGAAGCTTTCTTT.

CDR3 residues: CASSSATGRGVNEQFF. The DNA of the CDR3 is TGTGCCAGCAGCTCCGCTACCGGGCGGGGGGTAAATGAGCAGTTCTTC. The chain couples TRBV28 to TRBJ2-1, with 8 bases lining up with TRBD2. V was clipped by 6 bases and J by 7 bases; unmatched bases: 14. The CDR3 runs 16 residues. CDR1 MDHEN and CDR2 SYDVKM come from the germline V gene.

This clone was seen only a few times. This chain connects TRBV4-1 to TRBJ2-1; D possibly corresponds to TRBD2 (6 bases). The germline V gene has CDR1 MGHRA and CDR2 YSYEKL. The length of the CDR3 is 16 residues. V was shortened by 0 bases and J by 2 bases, with 11 bases between the two germline ends. CDR3 protein: CASSQEAGSPYNEQFF. The CDR3 DNA reads TGCGCCAGCAGCCAAGAGGCGGGGAGTCCCTACAATGAGCAGTTCTTC.

The rearrangement uses TRBV4-1 and TRBJ1-3; D not resolved. Per germline, CDR1 MGHRA and CDR2 YSYEKL. There are 17 residues in the CDR3. The V gene lost 0 bases and the J gene lost 0 bases, with 12 bases spanning the gap. CDR3 protein: CASSQDAAANSGNTIYF. The DNA for the CDR3 is TGCGCCAGCAGCCAAGATGCCGCGGCTAACTCTGGAAACACCATATATTTT.

The chain links TRBV5-4 to TRBJ2-3; a possible D gene is TRBD1 (5 bases). Deletions cut 5 bases from V and 4 bases from J, with 20 bases between. The CDR3 has 16 amino acids. CDR1 is SGHNT, CDR2 YYREEE, per germline (reference sequence). CDR3: CASRMTRSGSADTQYF. In DNA, the CDR3 is TGTGCCAGCAGGATGACGAGGTCAGGGTCTGCAGATACGCAGTATTTT.

This chain joins TRBV6-5 and TRBJ1-1, with D perhaps matching TRBD1 (6 bases). CDR1 and CDR2 from the germline V gene are MNHEY and SVGAGI. This CDR3 is 14 amino acids long. V gave up 5 bases and J gave up 2 bases, with 12 bases separating them. CDR3 residues: CASSATGENTEAFF. CDR3 in DNA: TGTGCCAGCAGTGCGACAGGTGAAAACACTGAAGCTTTCTTT.

This chain connects TRBV14 to TRBJ1-1, with 8 bases that match TRBD1. This CDR3 contains 14 residues. V was clipped by 10 bases and J by 11 bases; unmatched bases: 18. Germline V gene sequence: CDR1 SGHDN, CDR2 FVKESK. The CDR3: CATPRGQGRGPAFF. The CDR3 DNA reads as TGTGCCACCCCGCGAGGACAGGGTCGAGGGCCCGCTTTCTTT.

With regard to this clone: Likely a read error: the CDR3 ends without its conserved phenylalanine or tryptophan. The J gene is TRBJ2-7, the V gene TRBV4-2; TRBD1 aligns across 8 bases. V trimming: 3 bases; J trimming: 5 bases; junction bases outside the gene matches: 9. The germline gives CDR1 LGHNA, CDR2 YNFKEQ. This CDR3 has 15 residues. CDR3 nucleotide sequence: TGTGCCAGCAGCCAGGATCGGACAGGGAGTGACGAGCAGTACCTC. It codes for CASSQDRTGSDEQYL.

The sample holds one count of this clone. The chain carries TRBV15 and TRBJ2-7, with a weak D call TRBD2 (6 bases). From germline, CDR1 is LNHNV and CDR2 YYDKDF (reference sequence). Trimming stripped 2 bases from V and 2 bases from J, with 10 bases between. The CDR3 totals 14 residues. The CDR3 region has the DNA TGTGCCACCAGCAGACAGACTAGTACCTACGAGCAGTACTTC. Amino acids: CATSRQTSTYEQYF.

J is TRBJ2-4 and V is TRBV5-4, with 10 bases matching TRBD1. The CDR3 is made up of 16 amino acids. The junction had 11 bases not matched to a gene; V was cut back by 4 bases and J by 7 bases. The germline gives CDR1 SGHNT, CDR2 YYREEE (reference sequence). This CDR3 is CASSPSTGQGINIQYF. CDR3 DNA sequence: TGTGCCAGCAGCCCTTCCACGGGACAGGGGATTAACATTCAGTACTTC.

V and J are TRBV10-2 and TRBJ1-2; a possible D gene is TRBD1 (5 bases). V lost 0 bases and J lost 8, with 10 bases in between. Germline V gene lookup returns CDR1 WSHSY and CDR2 SAAADI. This CDR3 is built from 13 residues. The CDR3 region is CASSESPGKGYTF. DNA for the CDR3: TGCGCCAGCAGTGAGTCGCCAGGGAAGGGCTACACCTTC.

The CDR3 DNA follows: TGCGCCAGCAGCCAGCCACAGGCCGATGAGCAGTTCTTC. Amino acid sequence: CASSQPQADEQFF. The chain uses TRBV5-1 and TRBJ2-1; TRBD1 might be the D (5 bases). Germline V CDR1 and CDR2: SGHRS, YFSETQ. V shed 4 bases and J shed 8 bases, with 13 bases lying between them. The CDR3 length is 13 residues.

The CDR3 DNA reads as TGCGCCAGCAGCTCGGGCGGGCCGGGGGGGGAGACCCAGTACTTC. This translates into CASSSGGPGGETQYF. This chain connects TRBV5-1 to TRBJ2-5, with TRBD2 identical over 8 bases. The CDR3 spans 15 residues. Per germline, CDR1 SGHRS and CDR2 YFSETQ. V was clipped by 3 bases and J by 5 bases; unmatched bases: 9.

The chain employs TRBV27 and TRBJ1-1; possibly TRBD1 for D (5 bases). The CDR3 runs to 13 residues. V gave up 7 bases and J gave up 7 bases, with 16 bases separating them. Per germline, CDR1 MNHEY and CDR2 SMNVEV (reference sequence). CDR3 residues: CASTGTYGGEAFF. The DNA for the CDR3 is TGTGCCAGCACTGGTACTTACGGGGGTGAAGCTTTCTTT.

In its sample, this clone was seen a few times. V is TRBV10-1 and J is TRBJ1-6; D is uncertain. The CDR3 sequence is 10 residues long. Germline V gene lookup returns CDR1 WNHNN and CDR2 SYGVQD (reference sequence). Trimming left V 9 bases short and J 10 bases short, with 7 bases between. CDR3 residues: CASRESPLHF. CDR3 nucleotides: TGCGCCAGTCGGGAGTCACCCCTCCACTTT.

This clone was seen only a few times. J is TRBJ2-2 and V is TRBV6-1; TRBD2 matches at 10 bases. This CDR3 has 15 residues. After removal of 5 bases from V and 4 bases from J, the junction contained 4 bases not matched to a gene. Looked up from germline, CDR1 is MNHNS and CDR2 is SASEGT. The CDR3 protein is CASSQSGRVTGELFF. The CDR3 DNA reads TGTGCCAGCAGTCAAAGCGGGAGGGTCACCGGGGAGCTGTTTTTT.

The chain has TRBV6-1 and TRBJ1-6; 9 bases match TRBD1. The germline V gene encodes CDR1 MNHNS and CDR2 SASEGT. There are 14 residues in the CDR3. V lost 8 bases to trimming and J lost 8 bases; unmatched junction nucleotides: 7. The CDR3 reads CASRHRGRDSPLHF. The CDR3 DNA reads as TGTGCCAGCCGACACAGGGGGCGCGATTCACCCCTCCACTTT.

The chain couples TRBV28 to TRBJ2-7; 7 nucleotides align to TRBD1. V shed 10 bases, J shed 6 bases, and the junction held 9 bases outside the gene matches. The CDR3 sequence is 12 residues long. CDR1 and CDR2 from the germline V gene are MDHEN and SYDVKM. The CDR3 nucleotides read TGTGCCACGACAGGGAGAGGGCGCGAGCAGTACTTC. It is translated as CATTGRGREQYF.

The rearrangement links TRBV12-5 to TRBJ1-1, with D uncertain. Trimming shortened V by 0 bases and J by 8 bases, and 16 bases separated the two germline ends. Germline CDR1 reads LGHNT; CDR2 reads FRNRAP. CDR3 size: 15 residues. The CDR3 loop is CASGLVLGVGMEAFF. CDR3 DNA sequence: TGTGCTAGTGGTTTGGTCCTTGGAGTTGGTATGGAAGCTTTCTTT.

The V and J genes are TRBV5-1 and TRBJ2-7, with 11 bases fitting TRBD1. Germline trimming cut 0 bases from V and 2 bases from J; bases unmatched to any gene: 4. The CDR3 extends over 16 amino acids. The germline gives CDR1 SGHRS, CDR2 YFSETQ. Here the CDR3 reads CASSLALGQGAYEQYF. The CDR3 DNA sequence: TGCGCCAGCAGCTTGGCCTTGGGACAGGGGGCCTACGAGCAGTACTTC.

This chain joins TRBV5-5 and TRBJ2-1; 9 bases are a match to TRBD2. J lost 1 base, V lost 3 bases, and 5 bases had no gene match. Germline CDR1 SGHKS, CDR2 YYEKEE (reference sequence). The CDR3 is 16 residues long. CDR3 DNA: TGTGCCAGCAGCTGGGACAGCGGGAGGTCCTACAATGAGCAGTTCTTC. Residues: CASSWDSGRSYNEQFF.

The chain is built from TRBV7-2 and TRBJ1-5, with TRBD1 matching over 8 bases. CDR3 length equals 16 residues. V trimming: 1 base; J trimming: 7 bases; junction bases outside the gene matches: 9. The germline CDR1 and CDR2 sequences are SGHTA and FQGNSA. The DNA of the CDR3 is TGTGCCAGCAGCTTAGAAGGCAGGGGGCTAGGGCAGCCCCAGCATTTT. Translated: CASSLEGRGLGQPQHF. The full variable domain, with the rest looked up from reference TRBV7-2 and TRBJ1-5, is GAGVSQSPSNKVTEKGKDVELRCDPISGHTALYWYRQSLGQGLEFLIYFQGNSAPDKSGLPSDRFSAERTGGSVSTLTIQRTQQEDSAVYLCASSLEGRGLGQPQHFGDGTRLSIL.

CDR3 region: CASSLTAGFSYTEAFF. The CDR3 region has the DNA TGTGCCAGCAGTTTAACGGCAGGGTTCTCCTACACTGAAGCTTTCTTT. V gene TRBV27 combines with J gene TRBJ1-1; possible D gene TRBD1, 5 bases. This CDR3 is 16 amino acids long. The V gene lost 2 bases and the J gene lost 3 bases, with 16 bases spanning the gap. Germline lookup yields CDR1 MNHEY and CDR2 SMNVEV (reference sequence).